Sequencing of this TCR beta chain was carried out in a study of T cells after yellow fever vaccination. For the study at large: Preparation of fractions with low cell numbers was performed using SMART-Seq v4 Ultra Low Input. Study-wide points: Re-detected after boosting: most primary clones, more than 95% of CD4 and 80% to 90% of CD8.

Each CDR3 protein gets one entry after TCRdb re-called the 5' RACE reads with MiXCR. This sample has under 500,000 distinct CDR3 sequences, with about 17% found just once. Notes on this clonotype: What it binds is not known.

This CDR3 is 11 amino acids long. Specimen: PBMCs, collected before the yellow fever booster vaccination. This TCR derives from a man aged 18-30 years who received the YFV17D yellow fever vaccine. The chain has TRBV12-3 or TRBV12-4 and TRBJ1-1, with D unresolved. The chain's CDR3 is CAGIRSTEAFF. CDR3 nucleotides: TGTGCGGGCATTCGGAGCACTGAAGCTTTCTTT.